A selection of T cell receptor beta chains follows, all from one sample in a study of blood T cells in healthy people across ages. TCRdb itself ran the 5' RACE reads through MiXCR, one entry per CDR3 protein. This table has roughly 1,800,000 distinct CDR3 sequences, around half appearing once. The specimen was blood. The source is a woman in her thirties or forties in good health. CDR3s include the opening cysteine and the closing phenylalanine or tryptophan. The D gene is left open where the match is weak. Some rows have no size entry. The others give once, few or many, or a class for an expanded clone.

clone size | CDR3 length | V gene | D gene | CDR3 protein
. | 14 | TRBV5-6 | . | CASSFGGNTYEQYF
. | 13 | TRBV9 | . | CASSVGSPGEQYF
once | 15 | TRBV6-4 | TRBD1 | CASSDPGQGAQGYTF
few | 12 | TRBV7-2 | . | CASSPFSDGYTF
. | 11 | TRBV20-1 | TRBD2 | CSAAGGSIQYF
. | 13 | TRBV20-1 | TRBD2 | CSATGGPPDTQYF
. | 12 | TRBV20-1 | . | CSARDHRSGYTF
. | 19 | TRBV20-1 | TRBD1 | CSARETGTGGLGAKNIQYF
. | 15 | TRBV6-1 | . | CASSEPGPRNYGYTF
. | 11 | TRBV28 | . | CASSETRVQFF
. | 13 | TRBV6-2/TRBV6-3 | . | CASSYSTENEQFF
. | 14 | TRBV7-2 | . | CASSLTSSRNIQYF
. | 13 | TRBV7-9 | . | CASSRLVRETQYF
once | 16 | TRBV7-2 | TRBD2 | CASSSMQAGAADTQYF
. | 17 | TRBV5-8 | . | CASSLVPGTNLEETQYF
few | 14 | TRBV6-1 | . | CASREQVSRETQYF
. | 16 | TRBV19 | TRBD1 | CASSIGRDRVLDEQFF
. | 12 | TRBV15 | . | CATSLMSGEQYF
. | 14 | TRBV11-3 | . | CASSRAQGYNEQFF
. | 13 | TRBV2 | . | CASSERQVSVQYF
. | 16 | TRBV4-3 | TRBD1 | CASSARTGAVAETQYF
. | 16 | TRBV20-1 | TRBD1 | CSVSWGTGSGANVLTF
. | 14 | TRBV27 | TRBD2 | CASKLAVSSYEQYF
few | 14 | TRBV7-8 | . | CASSVGALQETQYF
. | 14 | TRBV4-2 | . | CASSQFRGTDTQYF
few | 15 | TRBV29-1 | . | CSVEDSAAGHYGYTF
. | 15 | TRBV20-1 | TRBD2 | CSARDSSGGTGELFF
. | 13 | TRBV18 | . | CASTTGKNYGYTF
. | 15 | TRBV4-3 | TRBD1 | CASSQEGDSRYGYTF
. | 13 | TRBV20-1 | TRBD1 | CSAWDRGNQPQHF
few | 12 | TRBV5-1 | . | CASSSSEDGYTF
. | 19 | TRBV6-2/TRBV6-3 | TRBD2 | CASNALGPRGLAGTDTQYF
. | 11 | TRBV20-1 | . | CSAADIYGYTF
. | 16 | TRBV27 | . | CASSLQATTENTEAFF
few | 16 | TRBV27 | . | CASSLGQVGGGYGYTF
few | 15 | TRBV6-5 | . | CASSGRGSSYNEQFF
many | 13 | TRBV7-3 | . | CASSLSRGETQYF
few | 15 | TRBV4-1 | . | CASSQASTLGNEQYF
. | 14 | TRBV5-6 | . | CASSLGIRANVLTF
. | 13 | TRBV2 | . | CASSVLVQETQYF
. | 14 | TRBV7-9 | . | CASSAGAGYNEQFF
. | 14 | TRBV15 | . | CATSSTHRDTEAFF
few | 15 | TRBV6-2/TRBV6-3 | TRBD1 | CASSTARDRVNIQYF
. | 16 | TRBV3-1 | TRBD2 | CASSQTAGGSTDTQYF
few | 14 | TRBV27 | . | CASSLRGAPPEQYF
few | 15 | TRBV6-5 | . | CASRTPGGGPDTQYF
few | 12 | TRBV29-1 | . | CSVVYRGETQYF
. | 15 | TRBV7-9 | . | CASSPSALYQETQYF
few | 14 | TRBV3-1 | . | CASSQDTVQETQYF
. | 15 | TRBV20-1 | . | CSARAIGGFNQPQHF
. | 16 | TRBV11-2 | TRBD2 | CASSFSSGGDYNEQFF
few | 15 | TRBV20-1 | . | CSARDRRRLYNEQFF
. | 13 | TRBV6-1 | . | CASSESPGYEQYF
few | 15 | TRBV25-1 | . | CASSPGARGANVLTF